These 3 T cell receptor beta chains share one sample of origin, sequenced in a study of OX40 agonist ivuxolimab in advanced cancers. The data were produced by immunoSEQ multiplex PCR, yet TCRdb's version contains in-frame clones alone and is incomplete. The sample includes tens of thousands of clones, 85% to 90% of them seen just once. The sample was CD4+ or CD8+ T cells sorted from blood, taken in a trial of the OX40 agonist ivuxolimab. These receptors all stem from an adult with an advanced solid tumor such as melanoma, head and neck, liver or kidney cancer.

V and J are TRBV6-1 and TRBJ2-7; 7 bases match TRBD1. The J segment lost 2 bases and the V segment lost 3 bases, leaving 4 bases of the junction unmatched. The CDR3 totals 14 residues. The germline V gene encodes CDR1 MNHNS and CDR2 SASEGT. The CDR3 loop reads CASSEPGTAYEQYF. CDR3 DNA sequence: TGTGCCAGCAGTGAGCCCGGGACAGCCTACGAGCAGTACTTC.

This chain joins TRBV19 and TRBJ1-2; D gene ambiguous. This CDR3 contains 12 residues. The germline V and J ends were trimmed by 1 base and 4 bases, with 4 bases remaining between them. CDR1 LNHDA and CDR2 SQIVND come from the germline V gene (reference sequence). CDR3 bases: TGTGCCAGTAGTATAGCTGCCTATGGCTACACCTTC. Translating gives CASSIAAYGYTF.

This clone was detected a few times. The chain links TRBV7-9 to TRBJ2-1; D unresolved. V was trimmed by 4 bases and J by 0 bases, leaving 13 bases between them. The length of the CDR3 is 16 residues. Germline V gene sequence: CDR1 SEHNR, CDR2 FQNEAQ (reference sequence). The CDR3 nucleotides read TGTGCCAGCAGCTCAGCAGGCGCCAGCTCCTACAATGAGCAGTTCTTC. It specifies CASSSAGASSYNEQFF.